One and the same sample provided the 27 T cell receptor beta chains below, sequenced in a study of shared clonotypes between healthy human individuals. TCRdb keeps only in-frame clones here, not all; method: immunoSEQ multiplex PCR. Here the sample spans 2,500,000 or so clones, approximately 94% being singletons. Sequences were obtained from naive CD4+ T cells from PBMCs. Subset indicated: CD45RA+ positively selected. The source is a man between 18 and 35 years old in good health. Some clones in this sample may be carry-over from other donors' samples.

For this clone: Other DNA sequences in the sample encode the same CDR3. The V call is TRBV7-3, the J call TRBJ1-2; the D gene is possibly TRBD1 (5 bases). CDR1 and CDR2 from the germline V gene are SGHTA and FQGTGA. The CDR3 is 14 amino acids. The V gene lost 0 bases and the J gene lost 4 bases, with 9 bases spanning the gap. DNA for the CDR3: TGTGCCAGCAGCTTAACGGGTACAGGCTATGGCTACACCTTC. This gives the protein CASSLTGTGYGYTF.

V and J are TRBV28 and TRBJ2-5; 9 bases map to TRBD2. CDR1 and CDR2 (germline): MDHEN, SYDVKM. The V segment lost 0 bases and the J segment 4 bases; nucleotides outside the gene matches: 6. The CDR3 covers 16 residues. The CDR3 bases are TGTGCCAGCAGTTTATGGGCTAGCGGGAAGCGAGAGACCCAGTACTTC. Protein: CASSLWASGKRETQYF.

About this clone: Other DNA sequences in this sample translate to the same CDR3. This chain connects TRBV5-1 to TRBJ2-7; D is perhaps TRBD2 (5 bases). The CDR3 is 13 residues long. The germline V gene encodes CDR1 SGHRS and CDR2 YFSETQ. Trimming stripped 4 bases from V and 0 bases from J, with 8 bases between. In DNA, the CDR3 is TGCGCCAGCAGCGAAGGGAGCTCCTACGAGCAGTACTTC. It yields the protein CASSEGSSYEQYF.

This clone was picked up a small number of times. The chain uses TRBV5-1 and TRBJ1-2; D gene uncertain. Germline V gives CDR1 SGHRS, CDR2 YFSETQ. This CDR3 region has 14 residues. The V end lost 0 bases, the J end lost 4 bases, and 10 bases lay between the germline ends. This CDR3 is CASSLAIDTYGYTF. DNA for the CDR3: TGCGCCAGCAGCTTGGCTATCGACACCTATGGCTACACCTTC.

The rearrangement uses TRBV6-5 and TRBJ1-4; possible D gene TRBD1, 5 bases. The germline V gene has CDR1 MNHEY and CDR2 SVGAGI. This CDR3 contains 14 residues. The V gene lost 6 bases and the J gene lost 5 bases, with 13 bases spanning the gap. CDR3 residues: CASSPTWGNEKLFF. The CDR3 DNA sequence: TGTGCCAGCAGCCCCACATGGGGGAATGAAAAACTGTTTTTT.

This clone was seen only a few times. The CDR3 DNA sequence: TGTGCCAGCAGTTACTCGAGATCTCTTGACACTGAAGCTTTCTTT. It translates to CASSYSRSLDTEAFF. This rearrangement joins TRBV6-5 to TRBJ1-1; D uncertain. Germline assignment: CDR1 MNHEY and CDR2 SVGAGI. Trimming shortened V by 0 bases and J by 3 bases, and 11 bases separated the two germline ends. The CDR3 loop spans 15 amino acids.

The V and J genes are TRBV18 and TRBJ2-7, with D unclear. This CDR3 has 14 residues. The germline V gene has CDR1 KGHSH and CDR2 LQKENI. The V and J ends lost 0 bases and 2 bases respectively, with 8 bases between them. CDR3 region: CASSPPNSPYEQYF. In DNA, the CDR3 is TGTGCCAGCTCACCACCGAACAGCCCCTACGAGCAGTACTTC.

This clone has a single count. This sequence joins TRBV19 and TRBJ2-1, with 12 bases aligning to TRBD2. V was clipped by 3 bases and J by 10 bases; unmatched bases: 7. CDR3 length: 15 residues. Germline V gene sequence: CDR1 LNHDA, CDR2 SQIVND (reference sequence). The CDR3 nucleotides are TGTGCCAGTAGTATTCTAGCGGGAGGGGTACGGGAGCAGTTCTTC. Translating it yields CASSILAGGVREQFF.

V is TRBV2 and J is TRBJ2-2; D unresolved. CDR3 length equals 13 residues. Per germline, CDR1 SNHLY and CDR2 FYNNEI. With 4 bases removed from V and 3 bases from J, the gap between germline ends came to 6 bases. Here the CDR3 reads CASSVEHTGELFF. In nucleotides, the CDR3 is TGTGCCAGCAGTGTAGAACACACCGGGGAGCTGTTTTTT.

The chain recombines TRBV7-2 with TRBJ1-1, with TRBD1 matching 8 bases. The CDR3 sequence is 14 residues long. J lost 4 bases, V lost 6 bases, and 7 bases had no gene match. CDR1 SGHTA and CDR2 FQGNSA come from the germline V gene. The CDR3 sequence is CASRDRAIPTEAFF. Here the CDR3 DNA reads TGTGCCAGCAGGGACAGGGCCATCCCCACTGAAGCTTTCTTT. Full variable domain (remainder filled in from reference TRBV7-2 and TRBJ1-1): GAGVSQSPSNKVTEKGKDVELRCDPISGHTALYWYRQSLGQGLEFLIYFQGNSAPDKSGLPSDRFSAERTGGSVSTLTIQRTQQEDSAVYLCASRDRAIPTEAFFGQGTRLTVV.

The chain is built from TRBV5-4 and TRBJ1-4; D uncertain. The V end lost 0 bases, the J end lost 5 bases, and 11 bases lay between the germline ends. Germline assignment: CDR1 SGHNT and CDR2 YYREEE (reference sequence). The CDR3 is 15 residues long. The CDR3 protein is CASSLGLTLNEKLFF. In DNA form, the CDR3 reads TGTGCCAGCAGCTTGGGTCTTACTCTGAATGAAAAACTGTTTTTT.

V is TRBV19 and J is TRBJ2-7; D is unresolved. Trimming shortened V by 1 base and J by 4 bases, and 11 bases separated the two germline ends. The CDR3 length is 14 residues. The germline CDR1 and CDR2 sequences are LNHDA and SQIVND (reference sequence). The CDR3 bases are TGTGCCAGTAGTATAGTTCAGAAACCATACGAGCAGTACTTC. It yields the protein CASSIVQKPYEQYF. Drawing the rest from reference TRBV19 and TRBJ2-7, the complete variable domain is DGGITQSPKYLFRKEGQNVTLSCEQNLNHDAMYWYRQDPGQGLRLIYYSQIVNDFQKGDIAEGYSVSREKKESFPLTVTSAQKNPTAFYLCASSIVQKPYEQYFGPGTRLTVT.

This clone has only one observation. This chain links TRBV14 with TRBJ2-7; no reliable D call. CDR3 length: 13 amino acids. The germline V gene has CDR1 SGHDN and CDR2 FVKESK. V lost 4 bases, J lost 3 bases, and 10 bases lay in between. CDR3: CASSPDNVYEQYF. CDR3 in DNA: TGTGCCAGCAGCCCGGATAACGTCTACGAGCAGTACTTC.

The rearrangement links TRBV19 to TRBJ1-2; TRBD1 might be the D (5 bases). The length of the CDR3 is 14 residues. V gave up 6 bases and J gave up 4 bases, with 15 bases separating them. The germline V gene has CDR1 LNHDA and CDR2 SQIVND (reference sequence). The CDR3 bases are TGTGCCAGTAGCCGGGGACGGCAACCCTATGGCTACACCTTC. Its translation: CASSRGRQPYGYTF. Full variable domain (missing parts from reference TRBV19 and TRBJ1-2): DGGITQSPKYLFRKEGQNVTLSCEQNLNHDAMYWYRQDPGQGLRLIYYSQIVNDFQKGDIAEGYSVSREKKESFPLTVTSAQKNPTAFYLCASSRGRQPYGYTFGSGTRLTVV.

This sequence joins TRBV11-3 and TRBJ1-1, with a tentative D call TRBD1 (5 bases). The CDR3 runs 13 residues. Germline values: CDR1 SGHNT, CDR2 YENEEA. The V and J ends lost 11 bases and 8 bases respectively, with 21 bases between them. CDR3 nucleotide sequence: TGTGCCGATCCCCCCCGAAGTGGGGCGGAAGCTTTCTTT. Translation: CADPPRSGAEAFF.

J is TRBJ2-3 and V is TRBV2; D possibly corresponds to TRBD2 (6 bases). The CDR3 totals 16 residues. The V end was cut by 7 bases, the J end by 4 bases, with 21 bases between. Per germline, CDR1 SNHLY and CDR2 FYNNEI. For the CDR3, the DNA is TGTGCCAGCAAGTCGACCCGGGAGTTTTTGGCAGATACGCAGTATTTT. Protein sequence: CASKSTREFLADTQYF.

This clone came up once. V and J are TRBV30 and TRBJ1-1; no clear D. In germline, CDR1 is GTSNPN, CDR2 SVGIG (reference sequence). Trimming pared 3 bases from V and 0 bases from J, leaving 17 bases between. This CDR3 has 16 amino acids. CDR3 residues: CAWRNRSPGMNTEAFF. The CDR3 nucleotides are TGTGCCTGGAGAAACCGGAGCCCGGGCATGAACACTGAAGCTTTCTTT. Based on the CDR3 plus reference TRBV30 and TRBJ1-1, the full variable domain is SQTIHQWPATLVQPVGSPLSLECTVEGTSNPNLYWYRQAAGRGLQLLFYSVGIGQISSEVPQNLSASRPQDRQFILSSKKLLLSDSGFYLCAWRNRSPGMNTEAFFGQGTRLTVV.

The V call is TRBV30, the J call TRBJ2-7; 7 positions match TRBD1. This CDR3 spans 14 amino acids. V lost 1 base and J lost 7; bases outside the gene matches: 10. Per germline, CDR1 GTSNPN and CDR2 SVGIG (reference sequence). The CDR3: CAWSEGTAHDEQYF. The CDR3 DNA is TGTGCCTGGAGTGAGGGGACAGCCCACGATGAGCAGTACTTC.

The chain recombines TRBV29-1 with TRBJ2-1, with D possibly TRBD1 on 7 matching bases. Germline V gene sequence: CDR1 SQVTM, CDR2 ANQGSEA. The CDR3 covers 16 residues. V was clipped by 7 bases and J by 1 base, with 20 bases between them. The DNA of the CDR3 is TGCAGCGCCCTGAACCAACAGGGGAGGTCCTACAATGAGCAGTTCTTC. This sequence encodes CSALNQQGRSYNEQFF.

A few counts support this clone. The chain employs TRBV5-1 and TRBJ1-1; the D is unclear. Trimming stripped 2 bases from V and 1 base from J, with 15 bases between. This CDR3 is 16 amino acids long. The germline V gene has CDR1 SGHRS and CDR2 YFSETQ. The CDR3, as DNA: TGCGCCAGCAGCTTATGGGAAGGGTTGAGGAACACTGAAGCTTTCTTT. Amino acids: CASSLWEGLRNTEAFF.

The chain combines TRBV6-1 with TRBJ2-1; D gene ambiguous. In germline, CDR1 is MNHNS, CDR2 SASEGT. Trimming left V 5 bases short and J 10 bases short, with 12 bases between. This CDR3 comprises 12 residues. The CDR3 loop reads CASSSYIGEQFF. The CDR3 DNA follows: TGTGCCAGCAGTTCCTATATTGGGGAGCAGTTCTTC.

The chain joins TRBV7-9 to TRBJ2-3; maybe TRBD2 (6 bases). The V end was cut by 2 bases, the J end by 1 base, with 13 bases between. The CDR3 spans 16 residues. The V gene's germline CDR1 is SEHNR and CDR2 FQNEAQ (reference sequence). DNA for the CDR3: TGTGCCAGCAGCTTACGTGGTGTAGCGGGCACAGATACGCAGTATTTT. Its translation is CASSLRGVAGTDTQYF.

This chain links TRBV5-1 with TRBJ2-3; unclear D gene. Deletions cut 4 bases from V and 2 bases from J, with 14 bases between. In germline, CDR1 is SGHRS, CDR2 YFSETQ. There are 15 residues in the CDR3. The CDR3 sequence is CASSIGISNTDTQYF. CDR3 in DNA: TGCGCCAGCAGCATAGGGATTTCTAACACAGATACGCAGTATTTT.

As to this clone: Within the sample, other DNA sequences also encode this same CDR3. This chain uses TRBV27 with TRBJ2-3, with 7 bases fitting TRBD2. The V gene end was trimmed by 5 bases and the J gene end by 9 bases; junction bases not matched to a gene: 5. The CDR3 sequence is 12 residues long. Germline V gives CDR1 MNHEY, CDR2 SMNVEV (reference sequence). This chain's CDR3 is CASSLSAGTQYF. CDR3 in DNA: TGTGCCAGCAGTCTCTCAGCGGGAACGCAGTATTTT.

This clone was found once. Other DNA sequences in this sample translate to the same CDR3. The chain uses TRBV7-9 and TRBJ2-1; D call uncertain. This CDR3 contains 14 residues. The V gene lost 3 bases and the J gene lost 0 bases, with 6 bases spanning the gap. Germline CDR1 is SEHNR and CDR2 is FQNEAQ (reference sequence). In DNA, the CDR3 is TGTGCCAGCAGCTTTGGTTCCTCCTACAATGAGCAGTTCTTC. Protein: CASSFGSSYNEQFF.

The sample holds a few counts of this clone. The chain couples TRBV14 to TRBJ1-1; D unclear. The CDR3 consists of 13 residues. V lost 1 base to trimming and J lost 5 bases, with 8 bases between them. From germline, CDR1 is SGHDN and CDR2 FVKESK. The CDR3 DNA sequence: TGTGCCAGCAGCCAAGGGAGGGAAACTGAAGCTTTCTTT. This translates into CASSQGRETEAFF.

V is TRBV7-3 and J is TRBJ2-3; D not resolved. The CDR3 is 13 residues long. Germline V lookup: CDR1 SGHTA, CDR2 FQGTGA. Trimming took off 2 bases at V and 6 bases at J, with 9 bases between the two ends. Here the CDR3 reads CASSLVPADTQYF. CDR3 in DNA: TGTGCCAGCAGCTTAGTCCCGGCGGATACGCAGTATTTT.